This TCR beta chain was recovered during a study of cytomegalovirus exposure and HLA in healthy donors (TCRdb year 2017). With regard to the full study: According to a later analysis, one platform produced both the 110 or so validation repertoires and the 730 or so repertoires of the first cohort. The study aimed to test whether signatures of past pathogen exposure could be identified by cataloging public T cell receptors. The study combined high-throughput TCR immunosequencing, statistical association of individual TCRs with disease status, and machine learning to predict cytomegalovirus infection status. A separate validation cohort of roughly 110 different subjects was used in addition to the roughly 700-subject first cohort. Summary of the overall study and its limitations: The study listed 170 or so TCR beta chains as associated with cytomegalovirus. The authors suggested that the approach could potentially be extended to other disease states and immunological phenotypes. While some public TCRs were present in many individuals, most TCR sequences turned up only very rarely across donors. A later analysis found that TCRs clustered in the first cohort also tended to co-occur in the 95 to 150 validation repertoires, with 94% of cluster scores above 0. The classifier was reported to diagnose cytomegalovirus status with high specificity and sensitivity in both the original cohort and the validation cohort. A later analysis had no HLA typing for the validation cohort, so co-occurrence there was scored across all 120 or so repertoires. In vitro tests confirmed that a few of the cytomegalovirus-associated TCR beta chains recognize cytomegalovirus antigens.

Regarding this clone: The antigen this receptor binds is unknown. There are no base qualities to consult, and no much larger clone falls within one base.

The library was made by the immunoSEQ multiplex PCR assay. Per the source publication's procedure: A statistical classification framework was developed to diagnose cytomegalovirus status using the catalog of TCR beta chain sequences. TCRdb re-hosts the immuneACCESS table, in-frame sequences only. Its copies lack some clones; in the studies checked, an unresolved V gene accounts for under half of them, and the cause for the rest is not known. The DNA gave D and trimming, while V, J and clone size come from that table. Present in this sample are 150,000 to 200,000 clones, around nine tenths of which were seen just once. The ten largest clones represent approximately 2.4% of the sample. V is cut by 0 bases and J by 2 bases, and the space between the germline ends is 11 bases. Measured from the cysteine to the phenylalanine, the CDR3 is 15 residues long. The read is trimmed to its CDR3 DNA, 45 bases read in frame from base 1. CDR1 MNHNS and CDR2 SASEGT are derived from the germline V gene.

Donors formed part of the validation cohort, which comprised about 130 subjects and was distinct from the first cohort of fewer than 750 subjects. This TCR was recovered from a woman between 18 and 30 years old in good health and CMV-seronegative. The sequencing sample was made of PBMCs. This sequence uses TRBV6-1 and TRBJ2-7; the D gene cannot be resolved reliably. The DNA sequence is TGTGCCAGCAGTGAAGCGCCGTCAGGCCCCTACGAGCAGTACTTC. It translates as CASSEAPSGPYEQYF.